This T cell receptor (beta chain) was observed in a study of siplizumab effects on memory and regulatory T cells. Study conclusions and caveats: A minor fraction of alloreactive clones, and no more, mapped to unstimulated subsets. Among sequences traceable to unstimulated CD4+ memory cells, alloreactive ones were significantly reduced by siplizumab. Neither a naive nor a memory phenotype was assignable to roughly 80-95% of proliferating CD4+ or CD8+ clones.

TCRdb keeps only in-frame clones here, not all; method: immunoSEQ multiplex PCR. The table records more than 85,000 clones, 92% of them present only once. In regard to this clone: Its antigen is not identified.

The sequence was collected from a human donor in good health. Sample: CD4+ T cells sorted from blood.

Written as DNA, the CDR3 is TGTGCCAGCAGTGCCCGACTAAAGGACGGCTACACCTTC. Protein sequence: CASSARLKDGYTF. This chain uses TRBV6-1 with TRBJ1-2; D gene unclear. The CDR3 is 13 amino acids. Trimming shortened V by 4 bases and J by 8 bases, and 14 bases separated the two germline ends. CDR1 is MNHNS and CDR2 is SASEGT in the germline V gene.